The 22 T cell receptor beta chains presented below share a single source sample, sequenced in a study of OX40 agonist ivuxolimab in advanced cancers. Assay used: immunoSEQ multiplex PCR; TCRdb lists only in-frame clones, some missing. Of over 50,000 clones in the sample, around 86% were seen once. Sequencing used CD4+ or CD8+ T cells sorted from blood, obtained in a trial of the OX40 agonist ivuxolimab. These receptor sequences come from an adult with an advanced solid tumor such as melanoma, head and neck, liver or kidney cancer.

The V gene is TRBV28, the J gene TRBJ2-7, with 8 bases aligning to TRBD1. V lost 6 bases, J lost 0 bases, and 7 bases stayed unmatched. This CDR3 has 15 residues. Germline V lookup: CDR1 MDHEN, CDR2 SYDVKM. The CDR3 region is CASSPGGRTSYEQYF. The DNA of the CDR3 is TGTGCCAGCAGCCCAGGGGGCCGAACCTCCTACGAGCAGTACTTC.

The CDR3 region is CASRTGTGSYEQYF. CDR3 sequence (DNA): TGTGCCAGCAGGACAGGGACAGGGTCTTACGAGCAGTACTTC. The chain carries TRBV6-5 and TRBJ2-7; 9 positions match TRBD1. Germline V lookup: CDR1 MNHEY, CDR2 SVGAGI. The CDR3 contains 14 residues. V trimming: 6 bases; J trimming: 4 bases; junction bases outside the gene matches: 7.

The chain is built from TRBV6-5 and TRBJ1-5; TRBD1 is a possible D gene (5 bases). Germline-derived CDR1 and CDR2 are MNHEY and SVGAGI. This CDR3 is built from 13 residues. Deletions cut 6 bases from V and 7 bases from J, with 13 bases between. Written as DNA, the CDR3 is TGTGCCAGCAGCTTAGACAGAAGGCAGCCCCAGCATTTT. This translates into CASSLDRRQPQHF.

Regarding this clone: A read error may produce the germline difference seen at one junction end. The identical CDR3 is also encoded by other nucleotide sequences in the sample. This chain links TRBV7-9 with TRBJ2-3; 9 bases align to TRBD2. This CDR3 is built from 18 residues. Germline CDR1 SEHNR, CDR2 FQNEAQ (reference sequence). CDR3 loop: CASSLLAGGPVGTDTQYF. The CDR3 DNA sequence: TGCGCCAGCAGCTTACTCGCGGGAGGGCCCGTGGGCACAGATACGCAGTATTTT. Supplemented by reference TRBV7-9 and TRBJ2-3, the full variable domain reads DTGVSQNPRHKITKRGQNVTFRCDPISEHNRLYWYRQTLGQGPEFLTYFQNEAQLEKSRLLSDRFSAERPKGSFSTLEIQRTEQGDSAMYLCASSLLAGGPVGTDTQYFGPGTRLTVL.

The chain combines TRBV27 with TRBJ2-7, with TRBD2 identical over 7 bases. With 4 bases clipped from V and 3 bases from J, the junction kept 12 bases outside the gene matches. Germline values: CDR1 MNHEY, CDR2 SMNVEV (reference sequence). The CDR3 is 16 residues long. Here the CDR3 reads CASSYRLGEGGYEQYF. The CDR3 region has the DNA TGTGCCAGCAGTTACCGACTTGGGGAGGGTGGCTACGAGCAGTACTTC.

The chain uses TRBV5-4 and TRBJ2-5; weak D call: TRBD1 (5 bases). Germline CDR1 SGHNT, CDR2 YYREEE (reference sequence). This CDR3 is 15 amino acids long. Trimming removed 0 bases at V and 5 bases at J, with 14 bases between. This chain's CDR3 is CASSLAGIAGETQYF. CDR3 in DNA: TGTGCCAGCAGCTTGGCCGGAATAGCAGGGGAGACCCAGTACTTC.

For the CDR3, the DNA is TGTGCCAGCAATTCCCCGGGACGGAGCGAACAGACCCAGTACTTC. It encodes CASNSPGRSEQTQYF. The rearrangement links TRBV28 to TRBJ2-5, with D tentatively TRBD1 or TRBD2 (5 bases each). V shed 7 bases and J shed 6 bases, with 21 bases lying between them. CDR3 size: 15 residues. The germline V gene encodes CDR1 MDHEN and CDR2 SYDVKM. Full variable domain (remainder filled in from reference TRBV28 and TRBJ2-5): DVKVTQSSRYLVKRTGEKVFLECVQDMDHENMFWYRQDPGLGLRLIYFSYDVKMKEKGDIPEGYSVSREKKERFSLILESASTNQTSMYLCASNSPGRSEQTQYFGPGTRLLVL.

V gene TRBV5-1 combines with J gene TRBJ2-2, with TRBD1 identical over 8 bases. Germline V lookup: CDR1 SGHRS, CDR2 YFSETQ. V lost 5 bases to trimming and J lost 6 bases; unmatched junction nucleotides: 6. This CDR3 is 14 amino acids long. The chain's CDR3 is CASSAGGEAGELFF. The CDR3 nucleotides are TGCGCCAGCAGTGCAGGGGGCGAGGCCGGGGAGCTGTTTTTT.

The chain's CDR3 is CASSFAQGIEQFF. The DNA for the CDR3 is TGTGCCAGCAGCTTTGCACAGGGAATTGAGCAGTTCTTC. The chain joins TRBV5-6 to TRBJ2-1; weak D call: TRBD1 (6 bases). CDR3 length: 13 amino acids. Trimming took off 2 bases at V and 9 bases at J, with 12 bases between the two ends. Germline assignment: CDR1 SGHDT and CDR2 YYEEEE. Based on the CDR3 plus reference TRBV5-6 and TRBJ2-1, the full variable domain is DAGVTQSPTHLIKTRGQQVTLRCSPKSGHDTVSWYQQALGQGPQFIFQYYEEEERQRGNFPDRFSGHQFPNYSSELNVNALLLGDSALYLCASSFAQGIEQFFGPGTRLTVL.

The chain carries TRBV7-9 and TRBJ2-7, with TRBD1 matching 9 bases. CDR3 length: 14 amino acids. Germline V gene sequence: CDR1 SEHNR, CDR2 FQNEAQ (reference sequence). The junction had 3 bases not matched to a gene; V was cut back by 4 bases and J by 2 bases. The CDR3 loop reads CASSSGQGTYEQYF. The CDR3 coding sequence is TGTGCCAGCAGCTCCGGACAGGGGACCTACGAGCAGTACTTC.

This rearrangement joins TRBV5-5 to TRBJ1-6, with 10 bases fitting TRBD1. CDR3 length: 14 residues. V lost 5 bases to trimming and J lost 14 bases; unmatched junction nucleotides: 10. Germline V CDR1 and CDR2: SGHKS, YYEKEE (reference sequence). CDR3 sequence: CASRREGQGFSLHF. DNA for the CDR3: TGTGCCAGCAGGAGAGAGGGACAGGGGTTTTCCCTCCACTTT.

CDR3 sequence: CASSLDLRNEQFF. The DNA for the CDR3 is TGTGCCAGCAGCTTAGATCTGAGGAATGAGCAGTTCTTC. This sequence joins TRBV11-3 and TRBJ2-1; D remains unclear. Germline-derived CDR1 and CDR2 are SGHNT and YENEEA. The CDR3 covers 13 residues. V lost 0 bases and J lost 7, with 7 bases in between.

This clone was observed once. V usage is TRBV18 and J usage is TRBJ2-5, with TRBD2 identical over 10 bases. The CDR3 totals 16 residues. CDR1 and CDR2 from the germline V gene are KGHSH and LQKENI. Losses at the gene ends were 3 bases for V and 9 bases for J; bases not matched to a gene: 13. The CDR3 protein is CASSPASGGREVAQYF. CDR3 DNA sequence: TGTGCCAGCTCACCCGCTAGCGGGGGAAGAGAAGTAGCCCAGTACTTC.

The J gene is TRBJ2-7, the V gene TRBV19; D remains ambiguous. The CDR3 has 14 amino acids. Germline CDR1 and CDR2: LNHDA and SQIVND (reference sequence). V was trimmed by 4 bases and J by 3 bases, leaving 13 bases between them. The CDR3 is CASSKAGRFYEQYF. The CDR3 DNA sequence: TGTGCCAGTAGTAAGGCCGGCAGGTTCTACGAGCAGTACTTC.

V is TRBV29-1 and J is TRBJ2-1; 8 bases line up with TRBD2. V was pared by 5 bases and J by 7 bases, with 10 bases of the junction left unmatched. The CDR3 runs 14 residues. Germline loops: CDR1 SQVTM, CDR2 ANQGSEA. The DNA for the CDR3 is TGCAGCGTTCGAGTGGGGACTAGGGGGAATGAGCAGTTCTTC. As protein: CSVRVGTRGNEQFF.

The CDR3 sequence is CASSQDIFSYEQYF. The CDR3 nucleotides are TGTGCCAGCAGCCAAGACATTTTCTCCTACGAGCAGTACTTC. This rearrangement joins TRBV5-4 to TRBJ2-7, with no clear D. The CDR3 totals 14 residues. The V end was cut by 4 bases, the J end by 0 bases, with 11 bases between. The germline CDR1 and CDR2 sequences are SGHNT and YYREEE (reference sequence). Looking up the rest from reference TRBV5-4 and TRBJ2-7 gives the full variable domain: ETGVTQSPTHLIKTRGQQVTLRCSSQSGHNTVSWYQQALGQGPQFIFQYYREEENGRGNFPPRFSGLQFPNYSSELNVNALELDDSALYLCASSQDIFSYEQYFGPGTRLTVT.

The rearrangement links TRBV15 to TRBJ1-2; 8 bases are a match to TRBD1. V shed 0 bases, J shed 7 bases, and the junction held 13 bases outside the gene matches. Germline assignment: CDR1 LNHNV and CDR2 YYDKDF (reference sequence). This CDR3 contains 17 residues. DNA for the CDR3: TGTGCCACCAGCAGAGATAGCCGGACAGGGTCATTTGGTGGCTACACCTTC. As protein: CATSRDSRTGSFGGYTF.

J is TRBJ1-1 and V is TRBV19; D call uncertain. Looked up from germline, CDR1 is LNHDA and CDR2 is SQIVND (reference sequence). The CDR3 is 15 residues long. With 7 bases removed from V and 1 base from J, the gap between germline ends came to 16 bases. The CDR3, as DNA: TGTGCCAGTACCCCCATGGGTCTGTGGAACACTGAAGCTTTCTTT. Its translation: CASTPMGLWNTEAFF.

The J gene is TRBJ1-5, the V gene TRBV28; D may be TRBD1 (6 bases). Germline V gene data show CDR1 as MDHEN and CDR2 as SYDVKM. Trimming took off 3 bases at V and 4 bases at J, with 13 bases between the two ends. The CDR3 has 15 amino acids. The CDR3 is CASSLGDRRNQPQHF. CDR3 in DNA: TGTGCCAGCAGTTTGGGCGACAGGCGGAATCAGCCCCAGCATTTT.

The J gene is TRBJ1-4, the V gene TRBV10-3; possibly TRBD1 for D (5 bases). The ends were cut back, 0 bases at V and 8 bases at J, with 16 bases in the middle. The CDR3 has 16 amino acids. CDR1 ENHRY and CDR2 SYGVKD come from the germline V gene. The CDR3 spells CAISESRPGEGEKLFF. In nucleotides, the CDR3 is TGTGCCATCAGTGAGTCGCGACCCGGGGAGGGGGAAAAACTGTTTTTT.

This clone was observed a few times. The V call is TRBV29-1, the J call TRBJ2-1; TRBD1 agrees at 7 bases. The V gene end was trimmed by 1 base and the J gene end by 2 bases; junction bases not matched to a gene: 8. Germline CDR1 is SQVTM and CDR2 is ANQGSEA. This CDR3 has 16 amino acids. CDR3 nucleotides: TGCAGCGTTGAAGCTCCCGACAGGGAGACCTACAATGAGCAGTTCTTC. Its protein is CSVEAPDRETYNEQFF.

This chain uses TRBV9 with TRBJ1-2, with D hard to call. The V end was cut by 2 bases, the J end by 6 bases, with 11 bases between. CDR1 SGDLS and CDR2 YYNGEE come from the germline V gene. The CDR3 spans 13 residues. In DNA form, the CDR3 reads TGTGCCAGCAGCGTCAGCGGGCTGGATGGCTACACCTTC. Translating gives CASSVSGLDGYTF.